The source of this TCR beta chain is a study of metastatic and nonmetastatic thyroid tumors. Study in general: A comparison of repertoires was made across blood and tumor or nodule tissue from malignant and benign thyroid patients.

TCRdb re-clonotyped the PCR reads via MiXCR. Of tens of thousands of clones in the sample, under 15% were seen once. Germline CDR1 is LNHDA and CDR2 is SQIVND (reference sequence). Trimming removed 2 bases from V and 5 bases from J, with 12 bases in between. The CDR3 sequence is 15 residues long. Patients underwent thyroid surgery, and none had received any treatment before it. This clone was seen at least ten times. Its antigen is undetermined. Broader study findings: The reported finding was significantly higher TCR beta diversity in malignant thyroid tumors relative to benign nodules, in blood and tumor.

The source of this sequence is a female donor with papillary thyroid cancer or a benign thyroid nodule (not recorded which). Some clones in this sample may be carry-over from other donors' samples. The material sequenced was tumor tissue. The chain uses TRBV19 and TRBJ2-2; possibly TRBD2 for D (6 bases). In DNA form, the CDR3 reads TGTGCCAGTAGTATATGGGATGGGGGGACCGGGGAGCTGTTTTTT. It codes for CASSIWDGGTGELFF.